This is a list of T cell receptor beta chains from one sample in a study of blood T cell dynamics during melanoma immunotherapy. The protocol was immunoSEQ multiplex PCR, while the TCRdb copy is restricted to in-frame clones and leaves out a portion. The table has more than 12,000 clones, around nine tenths seen once. Material: blood, obtained from a patient treated with checkpoint blockade. Receptor source: a human donor with melanoma. Both conserved end residues are part of each CDR3. Fields, in order: V gene, D gene, CDR3 protein. A D gene is named only where the DNA matches it firmly.

>TRBV15|NA
CATSRDLAAGKNEQFF
>TRBV19|NA
CASNTGTTNEKLFF
>TRBV5-1|NA
CASSPGASTDTQYF
>TRBV6-5|TRBD1
CASRTDRGNSPLHF
>TRBV5-1|NA
CASSSDVNTEAFF
>TRBV9|NA
CASSGGTPNSYEQYF
>TRBV7-8|NA
CASSLSSEQYF
>TRBV5-1|NA
CASMEQAQAGANVLTF
>TRBV30|NA
CAWTKGNEQYF
>TRBV7-8|NA
CASSLDVGTNEQFF
>TRBV9|NA
CASSAGGTNEKLFF
>TRBV4-2|TRBD2
CASSPVRKLAGSISTDTQYF
>TRBV6-6|TRBD1
CASSPRDRGGQETQYF